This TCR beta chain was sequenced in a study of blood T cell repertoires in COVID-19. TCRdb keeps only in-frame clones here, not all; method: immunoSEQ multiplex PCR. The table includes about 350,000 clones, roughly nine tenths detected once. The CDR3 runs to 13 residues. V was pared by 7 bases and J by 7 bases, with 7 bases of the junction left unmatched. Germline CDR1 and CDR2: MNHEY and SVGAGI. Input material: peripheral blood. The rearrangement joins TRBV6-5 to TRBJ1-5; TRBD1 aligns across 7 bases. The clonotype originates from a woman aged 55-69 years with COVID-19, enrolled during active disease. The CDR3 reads CASKLSGGQPQHF. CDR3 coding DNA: TGTGCCAGCAAGCTATCAGGGGGGCAGCCCCAGCATTTT.